These 15 T cell receptor beta chains came from one sample sequenced in a study of vaccination and CD4 T cells after COVID-19. Treatment noted: approximately nine-day PBMC culture with coronavirus spike peptide pools or control peptides (ViraFEST assay). Their antigens are not known. Sequencing of DNA taken from cultured CD4+ T cells relied on the Oncomine TCR Beta short-read assay. TCRdb reanalysed the PCR reads using MiXCR and keeps one entry per CDR3 protein. The table records under 20,000 distinct CDR3 sequences, under 60% of them present only once. Sequenced input: CD4+ T cells from blood, cultured in vitro. The source is a human donor who had recovered from COVID-19.

This chain connects TRBV6-1 to TRBJ2-1; a possible D gene is TRBD2 (5 bases). V lost 7 bases and J 4 bases, leaving 11 bases between the germline ends. Germline CDR1 reads MNHNS; CDR2 reads SASEGT. The CDR3 has 13 amino acids. CDR3 region: CASIEGVYNEQFF. CDR3 coding DNA: TGTGCCAGCATAGAGGGAGTATACAATGAGCAGTTCTTC.

The chain carries TRBV6-1 and TRBJ1-5; 7 bases match TRBD1. Germline V lookup: CDR1 MNHNS, CDR2 SASEGT. Trimming took 8 bases from V and 1 from J; bases not matched to a gene: 8. The CDR3 is made up of 15 amino acids. The CDR3 bases are TGTGCCAGCGGGACAGACCCCAACAGCAATCAGCCCCAGCATTTT. Translated: CASGTDPNSNQPQHF.

CDR3 sequence (DNA): TGTGCCAGCAAGGGAATAGCGAGGGGCGAGCAGTACTTC. It encodes CASKGIARGEQYF. The J gene is TRBJ2-7, the V gene TRBV12-3 or TRBV12-4; perhaps D is TRBD1 or TRBD2 (5 bases each). The length of the CDR3 is 13 residues. Trimming shortened V by 7 bases and J by 6 bases, and 16 bases separated the two germline ends.

Only a few counts were recorded for this clonotype. The chain uses TRBV20-1 and TRBJ2-3; 9 bases agree with TRBD1. Trimming removed 2 bases from V and 3 bases from J; junction bases left unmatched: 6. Germline-derived CDR1 and CDR2 are DFQATT and SNEGSKA (reference sequence). CDR3 length equals 15 residues. CDR3 amino acids: CSARPAGTGTDTQYF. The CDR3 DNA follows: TGCAGTGCTAGACCCGCCGGGACAGGGACAGATACGCAGTATTTT.

This clonotype appeared a few times. The chain recombines TRBV20-1 with TRBJ1-6; TRBD1 matches 9 bases. V was pared by 4 bases and J by 7 bases, with 5 bases of the junction left unmatched. The CDR3 contains 14 residues. Germline V gives CDR1 DFQATT, CDR2 SNEGSKA (reference sequence). The CDR3 reads CSATRTGDNSPLHF. DNA for the CDR3: TGCAGTGCTACCCGGACAGGGGACAATTCACCCCTCCACTTT.

The chain has TRBV20-1 and TRBJ2-1; 10 nucleotides agree with TRBD2. The CDR3 sequence is 15 residues long. V shed 5 bases and J 10 bases; nucleotides not matched to a gene: 14. The germline gives CDR1 DFQATT, CDR2 SNEGSKA (reference sequence). CDR3: CSAPPGLAPMREQFF. CDR3 nucleotides: TGCAGTGCTCCTCCGGGACTAGCGCCCATGAGGGAGCAGTTCTTC.

The chain joins TRBV2 to TRBJ1-5; TRBD1 is a possible D gene (5 bases). Trimming took 0 bases from V and 7 from J, leaving 7 bases between them. Germline V gene sequence: CDR1 SNHLY, CDR2 FYNNEI. The CDR3 loop spans 13 amino acids. The CDR3 spells CASSEARGQPQHF. The CDR3 DNA follows: TGTGCCAGCAGTGAAGCGAGGGGACAGCCCCAGCATTTT. Combining the CDR3 with reference TRBV2 and TRBJ1-5 gives the whole variable domain EPEVTQTPSHQVTQMGQEVILRCVPISNHLYFYWYRQILGQKVEFLVSFYNNEISEKSEIFDDQFSVERPDGSNFTLKIRSTKLEDSAMYFCASSEARGQPQHFGDGTRLSIL.

The chain has TRBV11-3 and TRBJ2-5, with TRBD1 identical over 8 bases. Trimming took 5 bases from V and 5 from J; bases not matched to a gene: 4. CDR3 length equals 13 residues. The V gene's germline CDR1 is SGHNT and CDR2 YENEEA. CDR3 loop: CASSVTGEETQYF. The CDR3 region has the DNA TGTGCCAGCAGCGTGACAGGGGAGGAGACCCAGTACTTC.

The rearrangement uses TRBV5-4 and TRBJ2-7, with D perhaps given as TRBD1 or TRBD2 (5 bases each). V was pared by 0 bases and J by 2 bases, with 9 bases between. Per germline, CDR1 SGHNT and CDR2 YYREEE (reference sequence). The CDR3 has 14 residues. The CDR3 DNA sequence: TGTGCCAGCAGCTTGGTGATGGGACCCTACGAGCAGTACTTC. Translation: CASSLVMGPYEQYF. The full variable domain, in which reference TRBV5-4 and TRBJ2-7 provide the parts outside the CDR3, is ETGVTQSPTHLIKTRGQQVTLRCSSQSGHNTVSWYQQALGQGPQFIFQYYREEENGRGNFPPRFSGLQFPNYSSELNVNALELDDSALYLCASSLVMGPYEQYFGPGTRLTVT.

CDR3 in amino acids: CASSKVRTEKNIQYF. Here the CDR3 DNA reads TGTGCCAGCAGCAAAGTAAGGACGGAGAAAAACATTCAGTACTTC. The genes are TRBV21-1 and TRBJ2-4. TRBV21-1 is flagged as a pseudogene. The CDR3 is made up of 15 amino acids.

V and J are TRBV28 and TRBJ1-5; D remains ambiguous. Trimming removed 4 bases from V and 5 bases from J, with 6 bases in between. Germline-derived CDR1 and CDR2 are MDHEN and SYDVKM. The CDR3 is made up of 12 amino acids. The CDR3 nucleotides are TGTGCCAGCAGTTGGAGCGATCAGCCCCAGCATTTT. Its translation is CASSWSDQPQHF.

The chain employs TRBV20-1 and TRBJ1-1; D gene unclear. Trimming took off 5 bases at V and 4 bases at J, with 17 bases between the two ends. This CDR3 has 14 residues. Looked up from germline, CDR1 is DFQATT and CDR2 is SNEGSKA (reference sequence). The CDR3 coding sequence is TGCAGTGCTGCCCCCGGCGGGTATGGCACTGAAGCTTTCTTT. Translating it yields CSAAPGGYGTEAFF.

The V and J genes are TRBV7-8 and TRBJ2-2, with D maybe TRBD2 (5 bases). Trimming stripped 3 bases from V and 3 bases from J, with 5 bases between. The germline gives CDR1 SGHVS, CDR2 FQNEAQ. CDR3 length: 13 amino acids. CDR3 DNA sequence: TGTGCCAGCAGCTTGGGAGACACCGGGGAGCTGTTTTTT. As protein: CASSLGDTGELFF.

The V gene is TRBV19, the J gene TRBJ2-1, with D uncertain. This CDR3 spans 14 amino acids. Trimming took off 3 bases at V and 4 bases at J, with 10 bases between the two ends. CDR1 LNHDA and CDR2 SQIVND come from the germline V gene (reference sequence). CDR3 sequence reads: CASSIGTAYNEQFF. The DNA for the CDR3 is TGTGCCAGTAGTATCGGTACCGCTTACAATGAGCAGTTCTTC.

This sequence joins TRBV7-3 and TRBJ1-6, with D possibly TRBD1 on 6 matching bases. The CDR3 length is 14 residues. Trimming shortened V by 6 bases and J by 9 bases, and 15 bases separated the two germline ends. Germline CDR1 and CDR2: SGHTA and FQGTGA. The CDR3 DNA reads TGTGCCAGCAGTCATGCGGGAGGGGGTTCACCCCTCCACTTT. Protein sequence: CASSHAGGGSPLHF. Together with reference TRBV7-3 and TRBJ1-6, the CDR3 gives the full variable domain: GAGVSQTPSNKVTEKGKYVELRCDPISGHTALYWYRQSLGQGPEFLIYFQGTGAADDSGLPNDRFFAVRPEGSVSTLKIQRTERGDSAVYLCASSHAGGGSPLHFGNGTRLTVT.